Below, 30 T cell receptor beta chains from the same sample are listed, as sequenced in a study of glioma-infiltrating T cells after dendritic cell vaccination. The method was immunoSEQ multiplex PCR; TCRdb's version includes in-frame clones alone and lacks a portion of them. The sample yields approximately 64,000 clones, 80% to 85% seen once. The sequenced sample was blood, obtained before dendritic cell vaccination. All receptors come from a human donor with glioblastoma.

The chain combines TRBV6-5 with TRBJ2-1; 8 bases fit TRBD2. Germline CDR1 and CDR2: MNHEY and SVGAGI. The CDR3 length is 13 residues. V lost 4 bases and J lost 8; bases outside the gene matches: 4. DNA for the CDR3: TGTGCCAGCAGTTTCCCGGGACTAGATGAGCAGTTCTTC. As protein: CASSFPGLDEQFF.

The chain joins TRBV19 to TRBJ1-2; D gene unclear. The CDR3 runs 14 residues. V lost 3 bases and J lost 4, with 12 bases in between. CDR1 and CDR2 from the germline V gene are LNHDA and SQIVND (reference sequence). In DNA form, the CDR3 reads TGTGCCAGTAGTATGGGCCCAGCTTCCTATGGCTACACCTTC. Amino acid sequence: CASSMGPASYGYTF.

The rearrangement links TRBV28 to TRBJ1-1, with 8 positions matching TRBD1. The CDR3 extends over 14 amino acids. V gave up 2 bases and J gave up 5 bases; unmatched junction bases: 4. Germline V lookup: CDR1 MDHEN, CDR2 SYDVKM. For the CDR3, the DNA is TGTGCCAGCAGTTTACACAGGGGGGGGACTGAAGCTTTCTTT. The encoded protein is CASSLHRGGTEAFF.

V is TRBV30 and J is TRBJ1-4; D is perhaps TRBD1 (5 bases). Per germline, CDR1 GTSNPN and CDR2 SVGIG (reference sequence). Deletions cut 0 bases from V and 8 bases from J, with 19 bases between. The CDR3 is 16 residues long. The CDR3 is CAWSVRGSPGIEKLFF. In nucleotides, the CDR3 is TGTGCCTGGAGTGTTCGGGGGTCCCCAGGTATAGAAAAACTGTTTTTT.

The count of this clone is one. This chain joins TRBV9 and TRBJ1-6; D might be TRBD1 (6 bases). From germline, CDR1 is SGDLS and CDR2 YYNGEE. The CDR3 totals 15 residues. V was pared by 3 bases and J by 9 bases, with 16 bases between. The CDR3 region is CASSAKQGLASPLHF. The DNA for the CDR3 is TGTGCCAGCAGCGCTAAACAGGGATTGGCTTCACCCCTCCACTTT.

The rearrangement uses TRBV5-4 and TRBJ2-2; TRBD2 matches at 10 bases. CDR1 SGHNT and CDR2 YYREEE come from the germline V gene (reference sequence). This CDR3 is built from 15 residues. V lost 2 bases, J lost 7 bases, and 5 bases stayed unmatched. The CDR3 bases are TGTGCCAGCAGCTTCCAGCGGGGGGGCCACGGGGAGCTGTTTTTT. This encodes CASSFQRGGHGELFF.

The rearrangement uses TRBV6-4 and TRBJ1-4; TRBD1 agrees at 9 bases. The CDR3 runs to 18 residues. Germline assignment: CDR1 MRHNA and CDR2 SNTAGT. V was clipped by 6 bases and J by 0 bases; unmatched bases: 11. The CDR3 loop is CASRGQGYQAATNEKLFF. The CDR3 nucleotides read TGTGCCAGCAGGGGACAGGGCTACCAAGCGGCAACTAATGAAAAACTGTTTTTT.

As to this clone: The germline gene is not matched at one end of the junction; a read error may be the cause. V and J are TRBV6-5 and TRBJ2-5; TRBD1 matches at 7 bases. The CDR3 is made up of 15 amino acids. CDR1 is MNHEY, CDR2 SVGAGI, per germline. The CDR3, as DNA: TGTGCCAGCACTGTGGGACAGTCCCTACAAGCGACCCAGTACTTC. Amino acid sequence: CASTVGQSLQATQYF.

The chain couples TRBV9 to TRBJ1-1, with D maybe TRBD1 (5 bases). Per germline, CDR1 SGDLS and CDR2 YYNGEE. V lost 6 bases and J lost 11, with 17 bases in between. The CDR3 covers 12 residues. CDR3: CASTKPGVRAFF. CDR3 DNA: TGTGCCAGCACCAAACCGGGGGTTCGGGCTTTCTTT.

This CDR3 reads CASSSKTGARYGYTF. The CDR3 DNA follows: TGTGCCAGCAGCTCGAAAACAGGGGCCCGCTATGGCTACACCTTC. The J gene is TRBJ1-2, the V gene TRBV7-8, with 7 bases identical to TRBD1. Losses at the gene ends were 4 bases for V and 4 bases for J; bases not matched to a gene: 9. CDR3 size: 15 residues. Germline V gives CDR1 SGHVS, CDR2 FQNEAQ.

This chain joins TRBV5-1 and TRBJ1-6; a possible D gene is TRBD1 (5 bases). Germline V CDR1 and CDR2: SGHRS, YFSETQ. V lost 7 bases and J 7 bases, leaving 15 bases between the germline ends. The CDR3 has 14 residues. This CDR3 is CASGLRGWNSPLHF. In nucleotides, the CDR3 is TGCGCCAGCGGGTTGCGGGGGTGGAATTCACCCCTCCACTTT.

This clone was recorded only once. This chain joins TRBV28 and TRBJ1-1; tentatively, D is TRBD1 (6 bases). In germline, CDR1 is MDHEN, CDR2 SYDVKM. The CDR3 sequence is 15 residues long. The V and J ends lost 11 bases and 4 bases respectively, with 23 bases between them. CDR3 nucleotide sequence: TGTGCCGGCCAAGACTCAAAACAGGGATTCACTGAAGCTTTCTTT. Its translation: CAGQDSKQGFTEAFF.

This clone was seen just once. The rearrangement joins TRBV9 to TRBJ2-7, with 9 bases fitting TRBD1. The V and J ends lost 6 bases and 3 bases, in that order; junction bases with no gene match: 10. Germline V gives CDR1 SGDLS, CDR2 YYNGEE. The length of the CDR3 is 15 residues. In DNA, the CDR3 is TGTGCCAGCACGGCTCGTGGGGACAGGGTCTACGAGCAGTACTTC. The encoded protein is CASTARGDRVYEQYF. The full variable domain, with the rest looked up from reference TRBV9 and TRBJ2-7, is DSGVTQTPKHLITATGQRVTLRCSPRSGDLSVYWYQQSLDQGLQFLIQYYNGEERAKGNILERFSAQQFPDLHSELNLSSLELGDSALYFCASTARGDRVYEQYFGPGTRLTVT.

V is TRBV4-2 and J is TRBJ2-7; 13 bases agree with TRBD2. CDR1 and CDR2 from the germline V gene are LGHNA and YNFKEQ. The CDR3 consists of 17 residues. The V and J ends lost 2 bases and 5 bases, in that order; junction bases with no gene match: 9. CDR3 nucleotide sequence: TGTGCCAGCAGCCAACACCCCGGCGGACTAGCGGGGGACGAGCAGTACTTC. Translation gives CASSQHPGGLAGDEQYF.

The CDR3 protein is CASSQVEQGSTSYTF. The CDR3 region has the DNA TGTGCCAGCAGCCAAGTGGAGCAGGGGTCCACTTCATACACCTTC. The rearrangement uses TRBV4-2 and TRBJ1-2; TRBD1 is a possible D gene (6 bases). The CDR3 totals 15 residues. Trimming left V 1 base short and J 11 bases short, with 20 bases between. Germline loops: CDR1 LGHNA, CDR2 YNFKEQ.

This clone was observed a single time. The chain uses TRBV29-1 and TRBJ2-1; 8 bases are a match to TRBD2. The CDR3 is made up of 16 amino acids. J lost 8 bases, V lost 6 bases, and 18 bases had no gene match. Germline V gives CDR1 SQVTM, CDR2 ANQGSEA. The CDR3 here is CSVGSGGAGRPDEQFF. The CDR3 DNA sequence: TGCAGCGTGGGTTCCGGGGGGGCAGGCCGACCCGATGAGCAGTTCTTC.

The chain carries TRBV19 and TRBJ2-5, with no clear D. Trimming left V 2 bases short and J 5 bases short, with 3 bases between. This CDR3 has 11 amino acids. Germline V gene sequence: CDR1 LNHDA, CDR2 SQIVND (reference sequence). The CDR3 nucleotides are TGTGCCAGTAGTATACGGGAGACCCAGTACTTC. Amino acids: CASSIRETQYF.

The V gene is TRBV16, the J gene TRBJ2-4; 11 bases line up with TRBD2. The CDR3 contains 19 residues. With 6 bases clipped from V and 0 bases from J, the junction kept 13 bases outside the gene matches. Germline CDR1 KGHSY, CDR2 FQNENV. The CDR3 region has the DNA TGTGCCAGCAGTCATTACGACGGACTAGCGGGTTTAGCCAAAAACATTCAGTACTTC. Encoded protein: CASSHYDGLAGLAKNIQYF.

This clone appeared once. The gene calls are TRBV2 and TRBJ2-5, with 8 bases fitting TRBD2. Trimming removed 7 bases from V and 9 bases from J; junction bases left unmatched: 16. Germline V lookup: CDR1 SNHLY, CDR2 FYNNEI. This CDR3 has 15 residues. The CDR3 sequence is CASTERGPSGGAQYF. The DNA of the CDR3 is TGTGCCAGCACCGAACGGGGACCTTCGGGGGGGGCCCAGTACTTC.

The gene calls are TRBV6-6 and TRBJ1-5; D might be TRBD1 (6 bases). The CDR3 is made up of 14 amino acids. The ends were cut back, 4 bases at V and 6 bases at J, with 13 bases in the middle. Per germline, CDR1 MNHNY and CDR2 SVGAGI (reference sequence). The CDR3 region has the DNA TGTGCCAGCAGTTTTTCAGGGGCGAGTCAGCCCCAGCATTTT. Protein product: CASSFSGASQPQHF.

The chain recombines TRBV13 with TRBJ1-2; TRBD1 might be the D (6 bases). The germline CDR1 and CDR2 sequences are PRHDT and FYEKMQ (reference sequence). Between the trimmed V and J ends, which lost 0 bases and 0 bases, there was a span of 14 bases. This CDR3 is 17 amino acids long. This chain's CDR3 is CASSLGQGGPANYGYTF. As DNA, the CDR3 is TGTGCCAGCAGCTTAGGACAGGGAGGGCCAGCTAACTATGGCTACACCTTC.

The chain links TRBV6-6 to TRBJ2-1; 8 bases match TRBD2. The CDR3 spans 14 residues. V was pared by 6 bases and J by 9 bases, with 10 bases of the junction left unmatched. Germline values: CDR1 MNHNY, CDR2 SVGAGI (reference sequence). This CDR3 is CASSTGGRSGEQFF. The CDR3 region has the DNA TGTGCCAGCAGCACGGGGGGGCGCAGTGGTGAGCAGTTCTTC.

This chain links TRBV6-1 with TRBJ2-2, with 7 bases lining up with TRBD1. Germline CDR1 MNHNS, CDR2 SASEGT. With V trimmed by 1 base and J by 5 bases, 4 bases remained unmatched. This CDR3 has 15 residues. The CDR3 sequence is CASSEVTGITGELFF. As DNA, the CDR3 is TGTGCCAGCAGTGAAGTGACAGGGATAACCGGGGAGCTGTTTTTT.

The rearrangement links TRBV5-3 to TRBJ2-5; 8 positions agree with TRBD2. TRBV5-3 is designated an ORF whose function remains uncertain. This CDR3 is 16 amino acids long. With V trimmed by 3 bases and J by 4 bases, 11 bases remained unmatched. CDR3 amino acids: CARSSSGLGPTETQYF. For the CDR3, the DNA is TGTGCCAGAAGCTCTTCGGGACTAGGGCCAACAGAGACCCAGTACTTC.

The chain employs TRBV28 and TRBJ1-2, with 7 nucleotides matching TRBD1. Germline CDR1 reads MDHEN; CDR2 reads SYDVKM. This CDR3 spans 13 amino acids. J gave up 3 bases and V 5 bases, and 3 bases lay outside the gene matches. The chain's CDR3 is CASSRGQHYGYTF. The CDR3 DNA is TGTGCCAGCAGTAGGGGACAGCACTATGGCTACACCTTC.

V and J are TRBV29-1 and TRBJ2-2, with D perhaps TRBD1 (6 bases). Trimming shortened V by 6 bases and J by 6 bases, and 11 bases separated the two germline ends. Germline V lookup: CDR1 SQVTM, CDR2 ANQGSEA. This CDR3 is built from 12 residues. CDR3 region: CSVDYRAGELFF. CDR3 sequence (DNA): TGCAGCGTAGACTACAGGGCCGGGGAGCTGTTTTTT.

This chain connects TRBV5-6 to TRBJ2-5; no definite D call. Matching the DNA end better, TRBJ2-7 makes the J call doubtful. Germline V lookup: CDR1 SGHDT, CDR2 YYEEEE. CDR3 size: 16 residues. CDR3 bases: TGTGCCAGCAGCTTGGCCGGATACTCCAGGTCCTACGAGCAGTACTTC. Amino acid sequence: CASSLAGYSRSYEQYF.

This clone was recorded a few times. The gene calls are TRBV5-4 and TRBJ2-7; TRBD1 matches 8 bases. This CDR3 contains 14 residues. Germline trimming cut 0 bases from V and 6 bases from J; bases unmatched to any gene: 5. CDR1 is SGHNT and CDR2 is YYREEE in the germline V gene (reference sequence). The CDR3 nucleotides read TGTGCCAGCAGCTTGGGACAGGGGACCCTCGAGCAGTACTTC. The encoded protein is CASSLGQGTLEQYF. Variable domain in full (rest from reference TRBV5-4 and TRBJ2-7): ETGVTQSPTHLIKTRGQQVTLRCSSQSGHNTVSWYQQALGQGPQFIFQYYREEENGRGNFPPRFSGLQFPNYSSELNVNALELDDSALYLCASSLGQGTLEQYFGPGTRLTVT.

V and J are TRBV6-5 and TRBJ1-2; perhaps TRBD1 as D (6 bases). Trimming removed 7 bases at V and 7 bases at J, with 19 bases between. The CDR3 has 14 residues. Germline CDR1 reads MNHEY; CDR2 reads SVGAGI. CDR3 in DNA: TGTGCCAGCACCTCTGACAGGATGATTGGTGGCTACACCTTC. Encoded protein: CASTSDRMIGGYTF.

The chain couples TRBV5-6 to TRBJ1-2; 8 bases are a match to TRBD1. In germline, CDR1 is SGHDT, CDR2 YYEEEE. V lost 4 bases and J lost 6; bases outside the gene matches: 11. The length of the CDR3 is 15 residues. CDR3 protein: CASSPEWTGKNGYTF. CDR3 coding DNA: TGTGCCAGCAGCCCGGAATGGACAGGGAAAAATGGCTACACCTTC.